This T cell receptor (beta chain) comes out of a study of cytomegalovirus exposure and HLA in healthy donors. Findings of the study overall: In all likelihood, a cluster of highly shared sequence variants was a sequencing artifact. Among TCR beta chains, those listed as cytomegalovirus-associated numbered more than 150. Three CMV-associated chains were confirmed in vitro to be specific for CMV antigens.

V was trimmed by 0 bases and J by 8 bases, leaving 10 bases between them. From germline, CDR1 is LGHNA and CDR2 YNFKEQ. The CDR3 spans 13 residues. The PCR ran on 60 Vbeta and 13 Jbeta primers. The repertoire was sequenced with immunoSEQ multiplex PCR; TCRdb's copy has only in-frame clones and lacks some. Of about 150,000 clones in the sample, about 75% were seen once. In regard to this clone: Its antigen is unidentified.

The TCR sequence derives from a man aged 55 to 70 in good health and CMV-seronegative. The sequencing input was PBMCs. This chain connects TRBV4-2 to TRBJ1-2, with no clear D. The CDR3 DNA reads as TGTGCCAGCAGCCAAGATAGGAGGTGGGGCTACACCTTC. This encodes CASSQDRRWGYTF.